One T cell receptor beta chain is described in this entry. The sample comes from a study of blood T cell repertoires in COVID-19. Study details: PBMCs, B-cell-depleted T cells, or T cells were the source of the cDNA or gDNA that made up the material.

Cohort 3 recovered donors had two negative PCRs, clearance, or symptom resolution. This CDR3 region has 11 residues. Germline-derived CDR1 and CDR2 are MDHEN and SYDVKM. V was shortened by 3 bases and J by 9 bases, with 8 bases between the two germline ends. TCRdb's table, derived via immunoSEQ multiplex PCR, lists solely in-frame clones and lacks some. The sample includes 150,000 to 200,000 clones, roughly 84% seen only once; the top ten take about 8%. The gene calls are TRBV28 and TRBJ1-2, with D uncertain. This receptor was taken from a woman aged 45-60 years who had recovered from COVID-19. The sample taken for sequencing was PBMCs or T cells enriched from blood (not recorded which). As DNA, the CDR3 is TGTGCCAGCAGTTTCCGAGGAAGCTACACCTTC. It specifies CASSFRGSYTF.